The 32 T cell receptor beta chains below come from one sample, sequenced in a study of spatial heterogeneity in lung cancer. One entry per CDR3 protein, called by TCRdb with MiXCR from the 5' RACE reads. The table includes 20,000 to 25,000 distinct CDR3 sequences, roughly 4.6% detected once. Indicated time point: sample taken at primary tumor resection. Whole RNA from tumor, nontumor lung or frozen PBMC was sequenced unsorted. The sequences come from PBMCs, collected at surgery. The receptors shown here come from a male donor with early-stage non-small cell lung cancer.

The chain recombines TRBV20-1 with TRBJ2-1, with D perhaps given as TRBD1 or TRBD2 (5 bases each). Per the germline V gene, CDR1 is DFQATT and CDR2 is SNEGSKA (reference sequence). The length of the CDR3 is 13 residues. V was pared by 2 bases and J by 6 bases, with 11 bases between. CDR3 amino acids: CSARHRGRNEQFF. The CDR3 region has the DNA TGCAGTGCTAGACACCGGGGCCGCAATGAGCAGTTCTTC.

The sample holds many counts of this clonotype. This chain joins TRBV11-2 and TRBJ2-3; 15 nucleotides align to TRBD2. The CDR3 has 21 residues. V shed 1 base and J 5 bases; nucleotides not matched to a gene: 16. Germline V lookup: CDR1 SGHAT, CDR2 FQNNGV. CDR3 sequence: CASSLVGVPRTSGGAIDTQYF. The CDR3, as DNA: TGTGCCAGCAGCTTAGTGGGGGTCCCCCGGACTAGCGGGGGGGCCATAGATACGCAGTATTTT.

This clonotype was found many times. The chain has TRBV3-1 and TRBJ2-6, with 9 bases lining up with TRBD2. The CDR3 runs to 14 residues. V was clipped by 11 bases and J by 0 bases; unmatched bases: 2. Germline-derived CDR1 and CDR2 are LGHDT and YNNKEL (reference sequence). CDR3 residues: CAAGGPSGANVLTF. CDR3 nucleotide sequence: TGTGCCGCGGGGGGGCCCTCTGGGGCCAACGTCCTGACTTTC.

This clonotype was seen repeatedly, ten times or more. This chain uses TRBV7-3 with TRBJ2-7; no definite D call. This CDR3 has 13 residues. V was clipped by 5 bases and J by 7 bases, with 15 bases between them. Germline assignment: CDR1 SGHTA and CDR2 FQGTGA. Here the CDR3 DNA reads TGTGCCAGCAGCCCCGGTCGGGCGTCTGAGCAGTACTTC. It codes for CASSPGRASEQYF.

This clonotype was detected many times. V and J are TRBV18 and TRBJ2-1, with D possibly matching TRBD1 (7 bases). Trimming cost V 3 bases and J 7 bases, with 13 bases left between them. The germline V gene encodes CDR1 KGHSH and CDR2 LQKENI. The CDR3 runs 14 residues. The CDR3 sequence is CASSPPTGRNEQFF. For the CDR3, the DNA is TGTGCCAGCTCACCCCCGACAGGGAGGAATGAGCAGTTCTTC.

This clonotype was seen many times. V and J are TRBV6-1 and TRBJ2-5, with TRBD1 matching over 7 bases. The CDR3 runs to 16 residues. Germline CDR1 is MNHNS and CDR2 is SASEGT. Trimming cost V 4 bases and J 5 bases; bases outside gene matches: 13. The CDR3 DNA sequence: TGTGCCAGCAGTGCCAAACCAAAGGGGGCGGGTGAGACCCAGTACTTC. The encoded protein is CASSAKPKGAGETQYF.

This chain connects TRBV28 to TRBJ2-7, with D unresolved. The ends were cut back, 5 bases at V and 3 bases at J, with 5 bases in the middle. The CDR3 runs 11 residues. Germline assignment: CDR1 MDHEN and CDR2 SYDVKM. The CDR3 bases are TGTGCCAGCAGTAACCTCTACGAGCAGTACTTC. Encoded protein: CASSNLYEQYF.

This clonotype was picked up many times. The chain links TRBV5-1 to TRBJ2-1, with D unclear. Germline V lookup: CDR1 SGHRS, CDR2 YFSETQ. The CDR3 has 14 residues. Between the trimmed V and J ends, which lost 4 bases and 5 bases, there was a span of 13 bases. CDR3 amino acids: CASSTVVGNNEQFF. In nucleotides, the CDR3 is TGCGCCAGCAGCACGGTCGTGGGCAACAATGAGCAGTTCTTC.

This clonotype was observed at least ten times. This chain links TRBV3-1 with TRBJ2-7; no reliable D call. V lost 1 base, J lost 6 bases, and 7 bases lay in between. CDR1 LGHDT and CDR2 YNNKEL come from the germline V gene (reference sequence). The CDR3 runs to 12 residues. The CDR3 DNA follows: TGTGCCAGCAGCCAAGCATCGGGCGAGCAGTACTTC. It yields the protein CASSQASGEQYF.

This clonotype appeared many times. The rearrangement links TRBV28 to TRBJ2-7, with 7 bases lining up with TRBD2. J gave up 3 bases and V 5 bases, and 7 bases lay outside the gene matches. The germline CDR1 and CDR2 sequences are MDHEN and SYDVKM. This CDR3 has 14 residues. CDR3 in amino acids: CASSSGKLSYEQYF. For the CDR3, the DNA is TGTGCCAGCAGTAGCGGGAAACTCAGCTACGAGCAGTACTTC.

This clonotype was counted at least ten times. The CDR3 DNA is TGTGCCAGCAGTTACATGGCTAGCAGGGGGCCCTACAATGAGCAGTTCTTC. The encoded protein is CASSYMASRGPYNEQFF. The genes are TRBV6-5 and TRBJ2-1, with TRBD1 matching 8 bases. The CDR3 sequence is 17 residues long. Germline V gene lookup returns CDR1 MNHEY and CDR2 SVGAGI. With 2 bases clipped from V and 2 bases from J, the junction kept 8 bases outside the gene matches.

This clonotype was recorded many times. The V and J genes are TRBV4-3 and TRBJ2-1; TRBD2 might be the D (5 bases). The CDR3 extends over 13 amino acids. From germline, CDR1 is LGHNA and CDR2 YSLEER. V shed 0 bases and J shed 9 bases, with 9 bases lying between them. The CDR3 nucleotides are TGCGCCAGCAGCCAAGAGAGGGTTGGTGAGCAGTTCTTC. Protein sequence: CASSQERVGEQFF.

This clonotype was observed at least ten times. The chain employs TRBV7-8 and TRBJ2-1; 7 positions match TRBD2. CDR3 length: 14 amino acids. The trim removed 2 bases at V and 8 bases at J, leaving 6 bases unmatched. Germline CDR1 SGHVS, CDR2 FQNEAQ. The DNA of the CDR3 is TGTGCCAGCAGCTTAAGTGGGGGGAGGGATGAGCAGTTCTTC. Translation gives CASSLSGGRDEQFF. The full variable domain, in which reference TRBV7-8 and TRBJ2-1 provide the parts outside the CDR3, is GAGVSQSPRYKVAKRGQDVALRCDPISGHVSLFWYQQALGQGPEFLTYFQNEAQLDKSGLPSDRFFAERPEGSVSTLKIQRTQQEDSAVYLCASSLSGGRDEQFFGPGTRLTVL.

This clonotype was seen repeatedly, ten times or more. The chain couples TRBV14 to TRBJ2-7; 8 positions agree with TRBD2. Germline CDR1 and CDR2: SGHDN and FVKESK. The CDR3 covers 15 residues. After removal of 6 bases from V and 2 bases from J, the junction contained 9 bases not matched to a gene. CDR3 residues: CASSGQPGLAYEQYF. In nucleotides, the CDR3 is TGTGCCAGCAGTGGCCAGCCGGGACTAGCCTACGAGCAGTACTTC.

This clonotype was observed many times. The V and J genes are TRBV7-9 and TRBJ2-2; D is uncertain. CDR1 and CDR2 from the germline V gene are SEHNR and FQNEAQ (reference sequence). Trimming cost V 5 bases and J 3 bases, with 10 bases left between them. The CDR3 loop spans 14 amino acids. CDR3 residues: CASSPFGDTGELFF. CDR3 bases: TGTGCCAGCAGCCCCTTTGGTGACACCGGGGAGCTGTTTTTT. The entire variable domain, with the rest obtained from reference TRBV7-9 and TRBJ2-2, is as follows: DTGVSQNPRHKITKRGQNVTFRCDPISEHNRLYWYRQTLGQGPEFLTYFQNEAQLEKSRLLSDRFSAERPKGSFSTLEIQRTEQGDSAMYLCASSPFGDTGELFFGEGSRLTVL.

At least ten counts were recorded for this clonotype. The chain links TRBV19 to TRBJ2-2, with TRBD1 matching 10 bases. Germline CDR1 LNHDA, CDR2 SQIVND (reference sequence). The ends lost 4 bases at V and 4 bases at J; junction bases unmatched: 3. This CDR3 has 15 residues. The CDR3 DNA reads as TGTGCCAGTAGTACACGGACAGGGGGCACCGGGGAGCTGTTTTTT. As protein: CASSTRTGGTGELFF.

This clonotype was observed many times. The chain is built from TRBV9 and TRBJ1-1; D remains ambiguous. Trimming left V 2 bases short and J 1 base short, with 6 bases between. The CDR3 consists of 13 residues. CDR1 SGDLS and CDR2 YYNGEE come from the germline V gene. The CDR3 loop is CASSVSTNTEAFF. The CDR3 bases are TGTGCCAGCAGCGTCAGTACGAACACTGAAGCTTTCTTT.

In this sample, this clonotype turned up a few times. The chain employs TRBV5-1 and TRBJ2-1; D is ambiguous. The CDR3 has 13 residues. The V and J ends lost 0 bases and 5 bases respectively, with 6 bases between them. CDR1 SGHRS and CDR2 YFSETQ come from the germline V gene. The CDR3 sequence is CASSLGGDNEQFF. The CDR3 bases are TGCGCCAGCAGCTTGGGAGGCGACAATGAGCAGTTCTTC.

This clonotype came up a few times. The chain carries TRBV12-3 or TRBV12-4 and TRBJ2-5; 7 bases map to TRBD2. V shed 0 bases, J shed 1 base, and the junction held 5 bases outside the gene matches. CDR3 length equals 16 residues. CDR3 sequence reads: CASSLARLAAQETQYF. In DNA, the CDR3 is TGTGCCAGCAGTTTAGCGCGTCTAGCGGCCCAAGAGACCCAGTACTTC.

This clonotype was observed many times. The gene calls are TRBV11-1 and TRBJ2-6, with D maybe TRBD2 (6 bases). Germline CDR1 SGHAT, CDR2 FQDESV (reference sequence). This CDR3 contains 18 residues. Trimming took 5 bases from V and 1 from J, leaving 18 bases between them. The CDR3 coding sequence is TGTGCCAGCAGCCCAAGGGACGGGGGAGGATCTGGGGCCAACGTCCTGACTTTC. This encodes CASSPRDGGGSGANVLTF.

This clonotype was recorded many times. V and J are TRBV20-1 and TRBJ2-3; D is tentatively TRBD1 or TRBD2 (5 bases each). CDR1 and CDR2 (germline): DFQATT, SNEGSKA (reference sequence). V was clipped by 1 base and J by 4 bases, with 12 bases between them. The CDR3 loop spans 14 amino acids. This chain's CDR3 is CSARGGSPSDTQYF. The CDR3 DNA is TGCAGTGCTAGAGGGGGGAGTCCCTCAGATACGCAGTATTTT.

This clonotype was counted at least ten times. This sequence joins TRBV9 and TRBJ2-3; D is uncertain. Trimming stripped 0 bases from V and 0 bases from J, with 2 bases between. The germline CDR1 and CDR2 sequences are SGDLS and YYNGEE. The CDR3 sequence is 13 residues long. CDR3 nucleotides: TGTGCCAGCAGCGTAGTTAGCACAGATACGCAGTATTTT. Protein sequence: CASSVVSTDTQYF.

This clonotype has a count of ten or more. This rearrangement joins TRBV5-1 to TRBJ2-3; no clear D. The germline V and J ends were trimmed by 0 bases and 7 bases, with 9 bases remaining between them. The CDR3 has 13 amino acids. CDR1 is SGHRS and CDR2 is YFSETQ in the germline V gene. CDR3 DNA sequence: TGCGCCAGCAGCTTGGAGGCGCCTAATACGCAGTATTTT. Translated, it gives CASSLEAPNTQYF.

There are many counts of this clonotype. The rearrangement uses TRBV10-3 and TRBJ2-1, with D possibly being TRBD2 (6 bases). Germline CDR1 ENHRY, CDR2 SYGVKD. The CDR3 loop spans 14 amino acids. The V and J ends lost 1 base and 8 bases respectively, with 12 bases between them. The CDR3 sequence is CAISEWGLLDEQFF. CDR3 DNA: TGTGCCATCAGTGAGTGGGGACTCCTTGATGAGCAGTTCTTC.

This clonotype was observed at least ten times. The chain combines TRBV19 with TRBJ1-5; D unclear. The CDR3 runs to 15 residues. The V gene's germline CDR1 is LNHDA and CDR2 SQIVND (reference sequence). Trimming removed 2 bases from V and 5 bases from J, with 13 bases in between. The CDR3 sequence is CASSILALVDQPQHF. For the CDR3, the DNA is TGTGCCAGTAGTATACTTGCTTTGGTTGATCAGCCCCAGCATTTT.

This clonotype showed up many times. This rearrangement joins TRBV6-1 to TRBJ2-7; either TRBD1 or TRBD2 may fit D (5 bases each). Germline V gene data show CDR1 as MNHNS and CDR2 as SASEGT. The CDR3 sequence is 14 residues long. Deletions cut 6 bases from V and 2 bases from J, with 14 bases between. The CDR3: CASREPGRTYEQYF. CDR3 in DNA: TGTGCCAGCAGGGAGCCGGGACGAACCTACGAGCAGTACTTC.

Ten or more counts support this clonotype. The V and J genes are TRBV7-6 and TRBJ2-3, with unresolved D. The V end was cut by 5 bases, the J end by 6 bases, with 21 bases between. The CDR3 consists of 16 residues. CDR1 and CDR2 (germline): SGHVS, FNYEAQ. As DNA, the CDR3 is TGTGCCAGCAGCCCTAACCCGGGTCCTTCTGTGGATACGCAGTATTTT. This translates into CASSPNPGPSVDTQYF.

This clonotype occurred many times. The chain employs TRBV6-2 or TRBV6-3 and TRBJ1-1; D uncertain. The CDR3 runs to 13 residues. CDR1 is MNHEY, CDR2 SVGEGT, per germline. Trimming pared 2 bases from V and 7 bases from J, leaving 11 bases between. CDR3 DNA sequence: TGTGCCAGCAGTTACCCCGACGAACGTGAAGCTTTCTTT. This translates into CASSYPDEREAFF.

Ten or more counts support this clonotype. The chain carries TRBV5-1 and TRBJ2-1; 11 positions agree with TRBD2. CDR1 is SGHRS and CDR2 is YFSETQ in the germline V gene. This CDR3 contains 16 residues. V lost 3 bases to trimming and J lost 2 bases; unmatched junction nucleotides: 4. CDR3 loop: CASSSLAGGAYNEQFF. CDR3 DNA: TGCGCCAGCAGCTCCCTAGCGGGGGGTGCCTACAATGAGCAGTTCTTC.

This clonotype was picked up many times. The chain has TRBV29-1 and TRBJ2-5; TRBD2 agrees at 7 bases. Germline V gene data show CDR1 as SQVTM and CDR2 as ANQGSEA. The CDR3 contains 12 residues. The CDR3 loop is CSVKREGETQYF. CDR3 coding DNA: TGCAGTGTAAAGCGGGAAGGAGAGACCCAGTACTTC.

This clonotype was counted many times. The V and J genes are TRBV6-2 or TRBV6-3 and TRBJ2-2; D not resolved. The CDR3 has 13 residues. The V and J ends lost 1 base and 6 bases respectively, with 6 bases between them. CDR1 is MNHEY and CDR2 is SVGEGT in the germline V gene. The CDR3 bases are TGTGCCAGCAGTTACTACATTTCCGGGGAGCTGTTTTTT. It encodes CASSYYISGELFF.

This clonotype was recorded many times. The V and J genes are TRBV7-2 and TRBJ1-4; D is undetermined. There are 14 residues in the CDR3. Trimming left V 5 bases short and J 2 bases short, with 9 bases between. Germline V gene lookup returns CDR1 SGHTA and CDR2 FQGNSA. This CDR3 is CASSQGNTNEKLFF. The CDR3 coding sequence is TGTGCCAGCAGCCAAGGGAACACTAATGAAAAACTGTTTTTT.